What follows is one T cell receptor (beta chain) and its context. The antigen remains unidentified. Treatment defined: approximately 18 received Ad26.COV2.S at low or high dose, single or two shots; 5 received placebo; per-sample allocation not given. Each sample was drawn 63 days after the first injection (of vaccine or placebo). The method was immunoSEQ multiplex PCR; TCRdb's version includes in-frame clones alone and lacks a portion of them. Among some 480,000 clones, approximately 90% were seen once, and the ten largest hold roughly 13%. The ends lost 4 bases at V and 8 bases at J; junction bases unmatched: 9. Germline V gene data show CDR1 as MDHEN and CDR2 as SYDVKM. This CDR3 is 16 amino acids long. The data are from a study of Ad26.COV2.S vaccination and SARS-CoV-2 variants. Broader study findings: Reported findings describe substantial breadth in spike-specific CD8+ and CD4+ T cell responses following vaccination. Placebo recipients trailed vaccine recipients in spike-specific TCR breadth.

This chain joins TRBV28 and TRBJ2-1, with 12 bases fitting TRBD2. The source was peripheral blood, collected in a trial of Ad26.COV2.S vaccine versus placebo. The receptor was derived from a person between 18 and 65 years old who received the Ad26.COV2.S COVID-19 vaccine or a placebo. Here the CDR3 reads CASSYSRLAGGYEQFF. Here the CDR3 DNA reads TGTGCCAGCAGTTATAGTCGTCTAGCGGGAGGGTATGAGCAGTTCTTC.